Presented here are 16 T cell receptor beta chains from one specimen sequenced in a study of CD8+CD57+ T cells in acquired aplastic anemia. Genomic DNA templated the TCR beta VDJ and CDR3 profiling. One entry per CDR3 protein results from TCRdb running MiXCR on the reads. In the table there are 200,000 to 250,000 distinct CDR3 sequences, roughly 35% of which are singletons. Sequencing was carried out using sorted CD4+, CD8+, or CD8+CD57+ T cells (not recorded which) from PBMCs. Receptors originate from a human donor in good health, serving as a control.

This clonotype was counted many times. The chain links TRBV24-1 to TRBJ1-2; D possibly corresponds to TRBD1 (5 bases). The V gene lost 12 bases and the J gene lost 8 bases, with 21 bases spanning the gap. The CDR3 is 13 residues long. Germline loops: CDR1 KGHDR, CDR2 SFDVKD. The CDR3 reads CAVSDSRRLGYTF. CDR3 DNA: TGTGCCGTTTCCGACAGTCGACGTTTGGGCTACACCTTC.

This clonotype was recorded many times. The chain is built from TRBV14 and TRBJ2-7; D is unresolved. Trimming took 2 bases from V and 2 from J, leaving 10 bases between them. Germline CDR1 SGHDN, CDR2 FVKESK. The CDR3 contains 14 residues. The CDR3 loop is CASSQMLRTYEQYF. DNA for the CDR3: TGTGCCAGCAGCCAAATGTTAAGAACCTACGAGCAGTACTTC.

This clonotype was detected only once. The V gene is TRBV2, the J gene TRBJ1-6; a possible D gene is TRBD1 (5 bases). V was cut by 6 bases and J by 5 bases, with 11 bases left in between. Germline V gene sequence: CDR1 SNHLY, CDR2 FYNNEI. The CDR3 has 14 residues. The CDR3: CASRSDSNNSPLHF. The CDR3 DNA follows: TGTGCCAGCAGGTCTGACAGCAATAATTCACCCCTCCACTTT.

This clonotype occurred many times. This CDR3 reads CASSSMGRRVAFF. The CDR3 coding sequence is TGTGCCAGCAGTTCTATGGGAAGAAGGGTGGCTTTCTTT. This chain connects TRBV12-3 or TRBV12-4 to TRBJ1-1; no clear D. V dropped 4 bases and J dropped 11 bases, with 17 bases sitting between them. This CDR3 is 13 amino acids long.

This clonotype was detected a few times. A much larger clone lies one base from this, so it may be a read error. The rearrangement joins TRBV19 to TRBJ2-1; 8 bases agree with TRBD1. Germline lookup yields CDR1 LNHDA and CDR2 SQIVND (reference sequence). The V gene end was trimmed by 5 bases and the J gene end by 12 bases; junction bases not matched to a gene: 9. The CDR3 is made up of 13 amino acids. The CDR3 here is CASSSESGTGQFF. For the CDR3, the DNA is TGTGCCAGTAGTTCAGAGTCCGGGACAGGGCAGTTCTTC.

A word on this clonotype: A read error is possible here, since a much larger clone lies one base away. This chain uses TRBV7-2 with TRBJ2-7; D is tentatively TRBD1 or TRBD2 (6 bases each). Trimming took 11 bases from V and 3 from J, leaving 23 bases between them. Per germline, CDR1 SGHTA and CDR2 FQGNSA. The CDR3 covers 15 residues. CDR3 sequence: CACTDGTGAFYEQYF. CDR3 coding DNA: TGTGCCTGCACCGACGGGACGGGGGCTTTCTACGAGCAGTACTTC.

This clonotype has a count of ten or more. The chain employs TRBV7-9 and TRBJ1-2; D is unclear. The CDR3 sequence is 12 residues long. Deletions cut 5 bases from V and 7 bases from J, with 11 bases between. Germline V lookup: CDR1 SEHNR, CDR2 FQNEAQ (reference sequence). The CDR3 region is CASSLVERGYTF. For the CDR3, the DNA is TGTGCCAGCAGCCTAGTAGAGCGTGGCTACACCTTC.

Turning to this clonotype: A single base separates this from a much larger clone, so it may be a read error. The V gene is TRBV11-1, the J gene TRBJ1-1; 7 nucleotides align to TRBD1. CDR3 size: 15 residues. Unmatched junction bases numbered 12, after V lost 11 bases and J lost 0 bases. The V gene's germline CDR1 is SGHAT and CDR2 FQDESV (reference sequence). In DNA form, the CDR3 reads TGTGCCGGCAAATCACCGGGACAGATGAACACTGAAGCTTTCTTT. It translates to CAGKSPGQMNTEAFF.

This clonotype has just a few counts. This chain joins TRBV5-6 and TRBJ2-1; 8 bases line up with TRBD2. V shed 4 bases, J shed 4 bases, and the junction held 10 bases outside the gene matches. Germline CDR1 and CDR2: SGHDT and YYEEEE. The CDR3 covers 16 residues. The CDR3 nucleotides read TGTGCCAGCAGCGTACTAGCGGACGGAGGGTACAATGAGCAGTTCTTC. The encoded protein is CASSVLADGGYNEQFF.

This chain links TRBV12-5 with TRBJ1-4; D ambiguous. Deletions cut 1 base from V and 8 bases from J, with 17 bases between. Germline V CDR1 and CDR2: LGHNT, FRNRAP. The CDR3 covers 16 residues. CDR3 protein: CASGLADGQSGEKLFF. The CDR3, as DNA: TGTGCTAGTGGTTTGGCCGACGGGCAAAGTGGGGAAAAACTGTTTTTT.

This clonotype has a count of ten or more. The chain uses TRBV11-2 and TRBJ2-3, with 7 bases lining up with TRBD1. Germline CDR1 SGHAT, CDR2 FQNNGV. The J segment lost 0 bases and the V segment lost 5 bases, leaving 5 bases of the junction unmatched. The CDR3 contains 15 residues. For the CDR3, the DNA is TGTGCCAGCAGCCCGCAGACAGGGAGCACAGATACGCAGTATTTT. It yields the protein CASSPQTGSTDTQYF.

At least ten counts were recorded for this clonotype. V usage is TRBV5-8 and J usage is TRBJ1-2, with D possibly TRBD1 on 5 matching bases. From germline, CDR1 is SGHTS and CDR2 YDEGEE. The CDR3 has 15 amino acids. V lost 7 bases and J 3 bases, leaving 19 bases between the germline ends. The CDR3 is CASHRRQGRDYGYTF. CDR3 bases: TGTGCCAGCCACCGGAGGCAGGGTAGGGACTATGGCTACACCTTC.

This clonotype was counted between two and nine times. As DNA, the CDR3 is TGTGCCAGCAGCAACCATCAGCGGACTACCTACAATGAGCAGTTCTTC. Encoded protein: CASSNHQRTTYNEQFF. The V gene is TRBV9, the J gene TRBJ2-1; D is perhaps TRBD2 (6 bases). The CDR3 sequence is 16 residues long. V was trimmed by 4 bases and J by 2 bases, leaving 16 bases between them. CDR1 and CDR2 from the germline V gene are SGDLS and YYNGEE.

A few counts support this clonotype. CDR3 coding DNA: TGTGCCAGCAGTTTCAAACACGCGATGAACACTGAAGCTTTCTTT. Its translation is CASSFKHAMNTEAFF. The chain is built from TRBV6-5 and TRBJ1-1, with no clear D. V was trimmed by 4 bases and J by 0 bases, leaving 12 bases between them. The CDR3 is 15 residues long. Germline-derived CDR1 and CDR2 are MNHEY and SVGAGI.

This clonotype was found many times. The V and J genes are TRBV4-1 and TRBJ2-7; TRBD2 matches at 13 bases. The CDR3 runs 15 residues. V lost 6 bases and J lost 3; bases outside the gene matches: 5. In germline, CDR1 is MGHRA, CDR2 YSYEKL. The CDR3 protein is CASRPLAGGYYEQYF. The CDR3 DNA follows: TGCGCCAGCAGGCCACTAGCGGGAGGGTACTACGAGCAGTACTTC.

This clonotype came up many times. This rearrangement joins TRBV7-2 to TRBJ1-4, with TRBD1 as a possible D gene (6 bases). The CDR3 sequence is 12 residues long. Trimming took 5 bases from V and 8 from J, leaving 9 bases between them. Germline CDR1 is SGHTA and CDR2 is FQGNSA. The CDR3 loop is CASSRDTEKLFF. The CDR3 region has the DNA TGTGCCAGCAGCCGGGACACCGAAAAACTGTTTTTT.